The 11 T cell receptor beta chains reported below all come from one sample, sequenced in a study of OX40 agonist ivuxolimab in advanced cancers. Some clones are missing from TCRdb's copy, which holds only in-frame ones; the method was immunoSEQ multiplex PCR. The sample records more than 50,000 clones, over 80% being singletons. The sequencing here drew on CD4+ or CD8+ T cells sorted from blood, taken in a trial of the OX40 agonist ivuxolimab. These receptors were taken from an adult with an advanced solid tumor such as melanoma, head and neck, liver or kidney cancer.

The J gene is TRBJ2-5, the V gene TRBV5-1; possibly TRBD1 for D (6 bases). The CDR3 sequence is 16 residues long. V was pared by 0 bases and J by 1 base, with 13 bases between. CDR1 SGHRS and CDR2 YFSETQ come from the germline V gene. CDR3 coding DNA: TGCGCCAGCAGCTTGGCGGCAGTAGGGGGCCAAGAGACCCAGTACTTC. Encoded protein: CASSLAAVGGQETQYF.

This chain joins TRBV28 and TRBJ1-5; D may be TRBD1 (6 bases). Trimming cost V 3 bases and J 6 bases, with 18 bases left between them. CDR1 and CDR2 from the germline V gene are MDHEN and SYDVKM. This CDR3 has 16 residues. The CDR3 nucleotides read TGTGCCAGCAGTTTTGGGATTTTAGGGGGAAGTCAGCCCCAGCATTTT. Translation gives CASSFGILGGSQPQHF.

CDR3 nucleotides: TGTGCCAGCAGCCGGGGGGGTAATCCTGGAAACACCATATATTTT. Residues: CASSRGGNPGNTIYF. The chain joins TRBV27 to TRBJ1-3; possible D gene TRBD1, 5 bases. Trimming cost V 6 bases and J 2 bases, with 14 bases left between them. Germline V gene data show CDR1 as MNHEY and CDR2 as SMNVEV (reference sequence). The CDR3 is made up of 15 amino acids.

The genes are TRBV10-3 and TRBJ2-2, with D possibly TRBD2 on 6 matching bases. Germline V CDR1 and CDR2: ENHRY, SYGVKD. Trimming took off 7 bases at V and 6 bases at J, with 21 bases between the two ends. CDR3 length: 16 amino acids. The CDR3 loop reads CAIKSPGPSEAGELFF. The DNA for the CDR3 is TGTGCCATCAAGAGCCCCGGACCTAGCGAGGCCGGGGAGCTGTTTTTT.

The chain uses TRBV30 and TRBJ1-2; possible D gene TRBD1, 5 bases. The CDR3 has 12 amino acids. Germline V lookup: CDR1 GTSNPN, CDR2 SVGIG (reference sequence). The V and J ends lost 0 bases and 7 bases respectively, with 9 bases between them. CDR3 sequence (DNA): TGTGCCTGGAGTGTGGCAGGGACTGGCTACACCTTC. Translating gives CAWSVAGTGYTF. Looking up the rest from reference TRBV30 and TRBJ1-2 gives the full variable domain: SQTIHQWPATLVQPVGSPLSLECTVEGTSNPNLYWYRQAAGRGLQLLFYSVGIGQISSEVPQNLSASRPQDRQFILSSKKLLLSDSGFYLCAWSVAGTGYTFGSGTRLTVV.

V is TRBV15 and J is TRBJ2-7; D might be TRBD2 (5 bases). Trimming took 0 bases from V and 5 from J, leaving 11 bases between them. Germline CDR1 is LNHNV and CDR2 is YYDKDF (reference sequence). This CDR3 comprises 14 residues. CDR3 nucleotides: TGTGCCACCAGCAGAGATACGAGGGCTAACGAGCAGTACTTC. Protein: CATSRDTRANEQYF.

The CDR3 nucleotides are TGCGCCAGCAGCCCCCGAGAGGGAGTCATTAGTGAAAAACTGTTTTTT. It encodes CASSPREGVISEKLFF. This chain connects TRBV4-1 to TRBJ1-4; D remains ambiguous. This CDR3 has 16 amino acids. The ends were cut back, 4 bases at V and 7 bases at J, with 19 bases in the middle. Germline assignment: CDR1 MGHRA and CDR2 YSYEKL.

The genes are TRBV6-5 and TRBJ1-1; TRBD1 agrees at 12 bases. Trimming took 6 bases from V and 3 from J; bases not matched to a gene: 5. This CDR3 has 15 residues. The germline CDR1 and CDR2 sequences are MNHEY and SVGAGI. The CDR3, as DNA: TGTGCCAGCAGGTCCGGGACAGGGGGCCACACTGAAGCTTTCTTT. It translates to CASRSGTGGHTEAFF.

The rearrangement links TRBV12-5 to TRBJ2-7, with 10 bases identical to TRBD2. The CDR3 totals 13 residues. CDR1 and CDR2 (germline): LGHNT, FRNRAP. Trimming took 6 bases from V and 2 from J; bases not matched to a gene: 1. The CDR3 here is CASGLAGPYEQYF. In nucleotides, the CDR3 is TGTGCTAGTGGACTAGCGGGACCCTACGAGCAGTACTTC.

V is TRBV19 and J is TRBJ1-1, with D maybe TRBD1 (6 bases). From germline, CDR1 is LNHDA and CDR2 SQIVND (reference sequence). The length of the CDR3 is 13 residues. The ends were cut back, 8 bases at V and 4 bases at J, with 14 bases in the middle. For the CDR3, the DNA is TGTGCCAGTCTACAGGGCGGTGGCACTGAAGCTTTCTTT. It encodes CASLQGGGTEAFF.

The chain uses TRBV4-1 and TRBJ2-1, with 14 nucleotides matching TRBD2. Germline trimming cut 0 bases from V and 10 bases from J; bases unmatched to any gene: 5. The germline V gene encodes CDR1 MGHRA and CDR2 YSYEKL. The CDR3 runs to 16 residues. The DNA for the CDR3 is TGCGCCAGCAGCCAAGAGCGACTAGCGGGAGGGGGAGAGCAGTTCTTC. It encodes CASSQERLAGGGEQFF.